This T cell receptor (beta chain) derives from a study of long-term antiretroviral therapy in people with HIV. Study-level information: The immediate-ART recommendation dates to 2015, and the earliest samples predate it by about a decade.

The germline V gene has CDR1 MGHDK and CDR2 SYGVNS. The CDR3 contains 13 residues. The V end lost 4 bases, the J end lost 8 bases, and 11 bases lay between the germline ends. Samples were assayed with immunoSEQ v3.0 at survey level. Assay: immunoSEQ multiplex PCR; the TCRdb copy retains only in-frame clones and omits some. This sample has about 22,000 clones, with roughly 84% found just once. V gene TRBV25-1 combines with J gene TRBJ1-4, with D possibly TRBD1 on 6 matching bases. The sample here was unsorted PBMCs, taken 1.3 years after starting antiretroviral therapy. This clonotype was obtained from a man aged 60 to 69 with HIV. The CDR3 DNA reads as TGTGCCAGCAGTGCCGCGGGGGGCGAAAAACTGTTTTTT. This encodes CASSAAGGEKLFF.